This TCR beta chain was sequenced during a study of T cells in Graves' hyperthyroidism and ophthalmopathy. Study-wide results and limits: A 13 V-J signature model discriminated ophthalmopathy versus stable hyperthyroidism. Among thyroid clonotypes expanded above 0.001, most also appeared in blood.

CDR3 length equals 14 residues. V was trimmed by 1 base and J by 4 bases, leaving 10 bases between them. Germline CDR1 is LGHNA and CDR2 is YNFKEQ. RNA transcripts served as the template for amplifying TCR beta CDR3 regions. Carried out on the TCR CDR3, a first-round RT-PCR used the HTBI primer set. TCRdb ran MiXCR on the multiplex PCR reads and lists one entry per CDR3 protein. The table records about 480,000 distinct CDR3 sequences, about an eighth of them present only once. Patients having uncontrolled infection, another autoimmune disease, pregnancy or lactation were not included. This clonotype has ten or more counts. The target antigen is unknown.

Specimen: blood. This chain uses TRBV4-2 with TRBJ1-2; D gene unclear. The TCR sequence derives from a woman aged 18-29 years with Graves' hyperthyroidism. CDR3 region: CASSQGQQLYGYTF. CDR3 coding DNA: TGTGCCAGCAGCCAAGGGCAACAGCTCTATGGCTACACCTTC.